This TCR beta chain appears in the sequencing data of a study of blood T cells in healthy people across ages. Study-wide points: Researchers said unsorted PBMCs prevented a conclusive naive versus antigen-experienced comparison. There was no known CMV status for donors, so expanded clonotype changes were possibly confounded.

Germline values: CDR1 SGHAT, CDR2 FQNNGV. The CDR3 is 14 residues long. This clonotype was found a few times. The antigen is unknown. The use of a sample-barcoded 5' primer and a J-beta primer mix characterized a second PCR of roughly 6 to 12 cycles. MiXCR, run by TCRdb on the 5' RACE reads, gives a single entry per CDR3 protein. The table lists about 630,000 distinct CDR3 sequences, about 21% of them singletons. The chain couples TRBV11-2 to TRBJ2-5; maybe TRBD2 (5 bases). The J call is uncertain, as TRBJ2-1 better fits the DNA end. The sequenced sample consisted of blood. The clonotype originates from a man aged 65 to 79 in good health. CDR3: CASSLAPGSGEQFF. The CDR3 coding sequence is TGTGCCAGCAGCTTAGCTCCGGGGTCAGGAGAGCAGTTCTTC.